Following are 17 T cell receptor beta chains from one sample sequenced in a study of beta chain features in type 1 diabetes. The antigens for these receptors are not known. Reverse transcribing all isolated RNA meant expressed TCRB transcripts were sequenced. The method was immunoSEQ multiplex PCR; TCRdb's version includes in-frame clones alone and lacks a portion of them. The profile shows approximately 600,000 clones, 12% of them singletons. General study points: When Type 1 diabetes patients were examined, their TCRB CDR3s proved moderately but significantly shorter in all four CD4+ subsets.

Source material: naive CD4+ T cells from blood. The receptors originated from a man aged 30 to 39 with type 1 diabetes.

This clone was picked up a small number of times. The J gene is TRBJ1-1, the V gene TRBV10-3; TRBD1 matches at 8 bases. The CDR3 is 14 amino acids. CDR1 and CDR2 (germline): ENHRY, SYGVKD. Trimming cost V 6 bases and J 3 bases; bases outside gene matches: 6. This CDR3 is CAISRTGMDTEAFF. The CDR3 DNA is TGTGCCATCAGCCGGACAGGGATGGACACTGAAGCTTTCTTT.

This clone was seen more than once but under ten times. The chain uses TRBV5-1 and TRBJ1-2; 9 nucleotides agree with TRBD1. Germline V gene lookup returns CDR1 SGHRS and CDR2 YFSETQ. The CDR3 spans 14 residues. V was clipped by 4 bases and J by 6 bases; unmatched bases: 7. The CDR3 here is CASSPEWTGDGYTF. The CDR3 bases are TGCGCCAGCAGCCCGGAATGGACAGGGGATGGCTACACCTTC.

This chain connects TRBV28 to TRBJ2-3; no clear D gene. The germline V and J ends were trimmed by 3 bases and 6 bases, with 13 bases remaining between them. This CDR3 is 14 amino acids long. CDR1 MDHEN and CDR2 SYDVKM come from the germline V gene. CDR3 DNA sequence: TGTGCCAGCAGTTTTATGGGTACTGGCGATACGCAGTATTTT. Protein product: CASSFMGTGDTQYF.

This clone was counted a few times. The chain is built from TRBV29-1 and TRBJ2-5; 11 bases agree with TRBD2. The V gene end was trimmed by 5 bases and the J gene end by 5 bases; junction bases not matched to a gene: 13. Looked up from germline, CDR1 is SQVTM and CDR2 is ANQGSEA. This CDR3 contains 16 residues. CDR3 nucleotide sequence: TGCAGCGTTCTCCGTGTGGTAGCGGGGGGGCTGGAGACCCAGTACTTC. Translation: CSVLRVVAGGLETQYF.

The gene calls are TRBV5-6 and TRBJ2-5; D tentatively fits TRBD1 or TRBD2 (6 bases each). The CDR3 is 15 amino acids. Germline V lookup: CDR1 SGHDT, CDR2 YYEEEE. V lost 4 bases, J lost 5 bases, and 18 bases lay in between. CDR3 nucleotide sequence: TGTGCCAGCAGCCTCCCCGACGGGGGCGTGGAGACCCAGTACTTC. It codes for CASSLPDGGVETQYF.

The CDR3 loop reads CASSDTPQANIQYF. For the CDR3, the DNA is TGTGCCAGCAGCGACACTCCCCAGGCAAACATTCAGTACTTC. J is TRBJ2-4 and V is TRBV4-2; unclear D gene. From germline, CDR1 is LGHNA and CDR2 YNFKEQ. CDR3 length: 14 residues. Trimming cost V 5 bases and J 6 bases, with 14 bases left between them.

This clone was seen a handful of times. J is TRBJ2-3 and V is TRBV11-1, with D unclear. V was shortened by 5 bases and J by 0 bases, with 9 bases between the two germline ends. Germline V gives CDR1 SGHAT, CDR2 FQDESV (reference sequence). This CDR3 is built from 14 residues. CDR3 bases: TGTGCCAGCAGCCCGTGGCAGAGCACAGATACGCAGTATTTT. Translated: CASSPWQSTDTQYF.

V and J are TRBV5-4 and TRBJ1-1, with no clear D. This CDR3 comprises 13 residues. Germline-derived CDR1 and CDR2 are SGHNT and YYREEE (reference sequence). Trimming left V 4 bases short and J 7 bases short, with 14 bases between. The CDR3, as DNA: TGTGCCAGCAGCCCAGGCACCGACGGTGAAGCTTTCTTT. Its translation is CASSPGTDGEAFF. Filled out from reference TRBV5-4 and TRBJ1-1, the complete variable domain reads ETGVTQSPTHLIKTRGQQVTLRCSSQSGHNTVSWYQQALGQGPQFIFQYYREEENGRGNFPPRFSGLQFPNYSSELNVNALELDDSALYLCASSPGTDGEAFFGQGTRLTVV.

This rearrangement joins TRBV11-3 to TRBJ2-5; D uncertain. This CDR3 is built from 15 residues. Trimming removed 1 base at V and 4 bases at J, with 13 bases between. CDR1 is SGHNT and CDR2 is YENEEA in the germline V gene. This CDR3 is CASSLGLPRGETQYF. DNA of the CDR3: TGTGCCAGCAGCTTAGGACTTCCCCGTGGAGAGACCCAGTACTTC.

This rearrangement joins TRBV28 to TRBJ2-3, with 7 bases identical to TRBD1. The V and J ends lost 6 bases and 6 bases, in that order; junction bases with no gene match: 9. CDR1 and CDR2 (germline): MDHEN, SYDVKM. The CDR3 loop spans 14 amino acids. Here the CDR3 reads CASRTRTGWDTQYF. CDR3 in DNA: TGTGCCAGCAGAACCCGGACAGGATGGGATACGCAGTATTTT.

This chain connects TRBV2 to TRBJ2-3, with D possibly matching TRBD2 (6 bases). V shed 5 bases and J shed 2 bases, with 14 bases lying between them. The CDR3 runs 15 residues. CDR1 is SNHLY and CDR2 is FYNNEI in the germline V gene. CDR3 in DNA: TGTGCCAGCAGTAAAACTAGCACCACCACAGATACGCAGTATTTT. This gives the protein CASSKTSTTTDTQYF. The full variable domain, rest sourced from reference TRBV2 and TRBJ2-3, is EPEVTQTPSHQVTQMGQEVILRCVPISNHLYFYWYRQILGQKVEFLVSFYNNEISEKSEIFDDQFSVERPDGSNFTLKIRSTKLEDSAMYFCASSKTSTTTDTQYFGPGTRLTVL.

As regards this clone: At one end, the junction sequence differs from germline, possibly due to a read error. This chain connects TRBV27 to TRBJ2-5, with 7 positions matching TRBD1. Per the germline V gene, CDR1 is MNHEY and CDR2 is SMNVEV (reference sequence). This CDR3 is 15 amino acids long. This chain's CDR3 is CASSSHRQGQGTQYF. Written as DNA, the CDR3 is TGTGCCAGCAGTTCGCACCGACAGGGCCAAGGGACCCAGTACTTC.

This clone was recorded a few times. This chain connects TRBV6-5 to TRBJ2-3, with TRBD2 matching over 12 bases. Losses at the gene ends were 5 bases for V and 3 bases for J; bases not matched to a gene: 3. The CDR3 runs 15 residues. In germline, CDR1 is MNHEY, CDR2 SVGAGI. The CDR3 DNA is TGTGCCAGCAGTCTCGGACTAGCGGGGACAGATACGCAGTATTTT. Translated, it gives CASSLGLAGTDTQYF.

V is TRBV27 and J is TRBJ1-1; unclear D gene. CDR3 length equals 14 residues. V shed 7 bases and J shed 0 bases, with 12 bases lying between them. The V gene's germline CDR1 is MNHEY and CDR2 SMNVEV (reference sequence). The CDR3 DNA reads as TGTGCCAGCAAAACGGGAGTCATGAACACTGAAGCTTTCTTT. This sequence encodes CASKTGVMNTEAFF.

This clone was seen a few times. The chain carries TRBV30 and TRBJ2-3, with 11 nucleotides matching TRBD2. Per the germline V gene, CDR1 is GTSNPN and CDR2 is SVGIG (reference sequence). Unmatched junction bases numbered 10, after V lost 6 bases and J lost 5 bases. The CDR3 loop spans 15 amino acids. CDR3 DNA sequence: TGTGCCTGTGAGCATAGCGGGGGGGCGTTAGATACGCAGTATTTT. Protein sequence: CACEHSGGALDTQYF.

The genes are TRBV16 and TRBJ1-5; D gene ambiguous. Per the germline V gene, CDR1 is KGHSY and CDR2 is FQNENV. V lost 4 bases and J 4 bases, leaving 8 bases between the germline ends. This CDR3 is built from 13 residues. CDR3 nucleotide sequence: TGTGCCAGCAGCCGGCTTCAAAATCAGCCCCAGCATTTT. As protein: CASSRLQNQPQHF.

There are a few counts of this clone. The rearrangement uses TRBV7-2 and TRBJ1-3; a possible D gene is TRBD1 (5 bases). The ends were cut back, 5 bases at V and 4 bases at J, with 12 bases in the middle. The CDR3 is made up of 14 amino acids. Germline values: CDR1 SGHTA, CDR2 FQGNSA. The CDR3 nucleotides read TGTGCCAGCAGCGGCTGGGGGACGGGAAACACCATATATTTT. Its translation is CASSGWGTGNTIYF.